A selection of T cell receptor beta chains follows, all from one sample in a study of T cells after yellow fever vaccination. One entry per CDR3 protein results from TCRdb running MiXCR on the 5' RACE reads. The sample carries about 74,000 distinct CDR3 sequences, about 6.6% recorded once. The sample was CD8+ T cells sorted from PBMCs, taken less than 6 days after the first yellow fever vaccination. Receptors originate from a man between 18 and 35 years old who received the YFV17D yellow fever vaccine. Each CDR3 is given with its conserved first and last residue. D genes are given only for firm matches. Size is omitted from some rows. Given values are once, few, many or a class for expanded clones.

>few|TRBV4-1|TRBJ2-7|TRBD1
CASSLSPGQGFNEQYF
TGCGCCAGCAGCCTAAGCCCGGGACAGGGTTTCAACGAGCAGTACTTC
>many|TRBV20-1|TRBJ2-1|TRBD2
CSALPTSGGYNEQFF
TGCAGTGCTCTACCGACTAGCGGGGGGTACAATGAGCAGTTCTTC
>many|TRBV7-3|TRBJ2-5|NA
CASSERGGQETQYF
TGTGCCAGCAGTGAAAGGGGTGGCCAGGAGACCCAGTACTTC
>few|TRBV7-9|TRBJ2-3|TRBD2
CASSYHPAGGTDTQYF
TGTGCCAGCAGTTATCATCCAGCGGGGGGCACAGATACGCAGTATTTT
>NA|TRBV19|TRBJ2-1|NA
CASSIAGSYNEQFF
TGTGCCAGTAGTATCGCAGGGTCCTACAATGAGCAGTTCTTC
>few|TRBV4-2|TRBJ2-3|TRBD2
CASSQGTGGRTDTQYF
TGTGCCAGCAGCCAGGGAACGGGGGGGCGTACTGATACGCAGTATTTT
>many|TRBV10-2|TRBJ1-1|NA
CASSLGAGSTEAFF
TGCGCCAGCAGTCTCGGGGCAGGGTCCACTGAAGCTTTCTTT
>NA|TRBV28|TRBJ2-2|TRBD2
CASSLGTSNTGELFF
TGTGCCAGCAGTTTAGGGACTAGCAATACCGGGGAGCTGTTTTTT
>few|TRBV5-1|TRBJ2-1|NA
CASSLAWGWSSYNEQFF
TGCGCCAGCAGCTTGGCTTGGGGGTGGAGCTCCTACAATGAGCAGTTCTTC
>many|TRBV5-6|TRBJ1-5|NA
CASSFSTGNQPQHF
TGTGCCAGCAGCTTTTCAACGGGCAATCAGCCCCAGCATTTT
>few|TRBV5-1|TRBJ2-1|TRBD1
CASSPGTGPNEQFF
TGCGCCAGCAGCCCGGGGACAGGGCCCAATGAGCAGTTCTTC
>few|TRBV7-9|TRBJ2-7|NA
CASSFVGLLPYEQYF
TGTGCCAGCAGCTTCGTGGGACTGCTCCCTTACGAGCAGTACTTC
>few|TRBV5-1|TRBJ2-7|TRBD2
CASSLFASGSYEQYF
TGCGCCAGCAGCTTGTTCGCTAGCGGGAGCTACGAGCAGTACTTC
>NA|TRBV12-3/TRBV12-4|TRBJ1-1|TRBD1
CASSPWDRDDTEAFF
TGTGCCAGCAGTCCCTGGGACAGGGATGACACTGAAGCTTTCTTT
>many|TRBV7-7|TRBJ1-5|NA
CATTVPGRNQPQHF
TGTGCTACCACGGTCCCGGGGCGCAATCAGCCCCAGCATTTT
>NA|TRBV18|TRBJ2-3|NA
CASSRELTETDTQYF
TGTGCCAGCTCACGGGAGTTGACAGAAACAGATACGCAGTATTTT
>NA|TRBV20-1|TRBJ2-3|NA
CSTQPGPYTDAQYF
TGCAGTACCCAACCGGGACCATACACAGATGCGCAGTATTTT
>many|TRBV28|TRBJ2-5|NA
CASSFSPPGGETQYF
TGTGCCAGCAGTTTCTCCCCCCCAGGTGGGGAGACCCAGTACTTC
>many|TRBV4-2|TRBJ2-1|TRBD2
CASSYTSGGNEQFF
TGTGCCAGCAGCTATACTAGCGGGGGGAATGAGCAGTTCTTC
>few|TRBV7-9|TRBJ1-1|TRBD1
CASSSRWTGDEAFF
TGTGCCAGCAGCTCTCGCTGGACAGGGGATGAAGCTTTCTTT
>many|TRBV7-3|TRBJ2-1|TRBD1
CASSPTGDFSNEQFF
TGTGCCAGCAGTCCGACAGGGGATTTCAGTAATGAGCAGTTCTTC
>few|TRBV4-3|TRBJ1-6|TRBD1
CASRERDRGNSPLHF
TGCGCCAGCAGGGAAAGGGACAGGGGTAATTCACCCCTCCACTTT
>NA|TRBV7-9|TRBJ1-4|TRBD1
CASSSGGESEKLFF
TGTGCCAGCAGCTCAGGGGGCGAGAGTGAAAAACTGTTTTTT
>many|TRBV12-3/TRBV12-4|TRBJ1-1|NA
CASSLGPNTEAFF
TGTGCCAGCAGTTTAGGCCCGAACACTGAAGCTTTCTTT
>few|TRBV19|TRBJ1-3|NA
CASSARSSDTIYF
TGTGCCAGTAGTGCGAGGTCGTCGGACACCATATATTTT
>NA|TRBV7-2|TRBJ1-2|TRBD1
CASSLPGTGDLGVYGYTF
TGTGCCAGCAGCTTACCGGGGACAGGGGATCTGGGAGTCTATGGCTACACCTTC
>NA|TRBV7-9|TRBJ2-1|TRBD1
CASSQTGQGSLHEQFF
TGTGCCAGCAGCCAAACAGGACAGGGGTCTTTACATGAGCAGTTCTTC
>many|TRBV29-1|TRBJ1-1|TRBD1
CSVDRGRGGTEAFF
TGCAGCGTTGATCGAGGCAGGGGGGGAACTGAAGCTTTCTTT
>NA|TRBV10-3|TRBJ2-7|NA
CAISEPTEPREQYF
TGTGCCATCAGTGAGCCGACAGAACCACGAGAGCAGTACTTC
>few|TRBV20-1|TRBJ2-5|NA
CSVREGSWTQYF
TGCAGTGTCCGAGAGGGCTCCTGGACCCAGTACTTC
>few|TRBV7-9|TRBJ1-2|NA
CASSMGPGNYGYTF
TGTGCCAGCAGTATGGGGCCCGGAAACTATGGCTACACCTTC
>few|TRBV12-3/TRBV12-4|TRBJ1-5|NA
CASRNSRVQPQHF
TGTGCCAGCAGGAATTCCAGGGTTCAGCCCCAGCATTTT
>few|TRBV19|TRBJ1-2|NA
CASSMVIGGYTF
TGTGCCAGTAGTATGGTAATTGGTGGCTACACCTTC
>few|TRBV19|TRBJ2-2|TRBD1
CASSPSGTGGYTGELFF
TGTGCCAGTAGTCCCTCCGGGACAGGGGGCTACACCGGGGAGCTGTTTTTT
>NA|TRBV7-8|TRBJ1-6|NA
CASRPVPSSYNSPLHF
TGTGCCAGCAGACCCGTCCCGAGCTCCTATAATTCACCTCTCCACTTT
>many|TRBV29-1|TRBJ2-3|NA
CSVGGIRTDTQYF
TGCAGCGTTGGAGGCATACGCACAGATACGCAGTATTTT
>few|TRBV4-3|TRBJ1-2|NA
CASSQDLTSHGYTF
TGCGCCAGCAGCCAGGACTTGACATCCCACGGCTACACCTTC
>NA|TRBV7-2|TRBJ2-5|TRBD2
CASSLGLGLAARETQYF
TGTGCCAGCAGCTTAGGACTGGGACTAGCGGCAAGAGAGACCCAGTACTTC
>many|TRBV5-6|TRBJ2-3|NA
CASAWGLHTDTQYF
TGTGCCAGCGCATGGGGACTCCACACAGATACGCAGTATTTT
>NA|TRBV11-2|TRBJ1-5|NA
CASSLGGESNQPQHF
TGTGCCAGCAGCTTAGGAGGGGAGAGCAATCAGCCCCAGCATTTT
>many|TRBV20-1|TRBJ1-5|NA
CSAKNREYSNQPQHF
TGCAGTGCTAAAAACAGGGAGTATAGCAATCAGCCCCAGCATTTT
>few|TRBV28|TRBJ1-5|TRBD1
CASSPNRGKGSFNQPQHF
TGTGCCAGCAGTCCTAACAGGGGTAAAGGCAGCTTCAATCAGCCCCAGCATTTT
>NA|TRBV7-3|TRBJ2-2|NA
CASSLTTEVITGELFF
TGTGCCAGCAGCTTAACGACGGAGGTTATCACCGGGGAGCTGTTTTTT
>many|TRBV6-2/TRBV6-3|TRBJ2-7|NA
CASSYSSGLYEQYF
TGTGCCAGCAGTTACTCCTCCGGGCTCTACGAGCAGTACTTC
>many|TRBV4-1|TRBJ2-1|TRBD1
CASSQLNRGFSYNEQFF
TGCGCCAGCAGCCAACTGAACAGGGGGTTCTCCTACAATGAGCAGTTCTTC
>few|TRBV10-2|TRBJ2-7|NA
CASKDTPDYEQYF
TGCGCCAGCAAGGACACGCCCGACTACGAGCAGTACTTC
>many|TRBV2|TRBJ2-2|TRBD1
CASSETRTGGTGELFF
TGTGCCAGCAGTGAAACAAGGACAGGGGGGACCGGGGAGCTGTTTTTT
>many|TRBV5-5|TRBJ2-7|NA
CASSLSLPYEQYF
TGTGCCAGCAGCTTGTCGCTTCCCTACGAGCAGTACTTC
>few|TRBV4-3|TRBJ1-2|NA
CASSQADGTAHGYTF
TGCGCCAGCAGCCAAGCAGACGGGACGGCACATGGCTACACCTTC
>few|TRBV9|TRBJ2-2|TRBD1
CASSVSGGDTGELFF
TGTGCCAGCAGCGTTTCAGGGGGTGACACCGGGGAGCTGTTTTTT
>NA|TRBV29-1|TRBJ2-1|NA
CSVANYNEQFF
TGCAGCGTTGCAAACTACAATGAGCAGTTCTTC
>few|TRBV12-3/TRBV12-4|TRBJ2-5|NA
CASSPLGQGGRETQYF
TGTGCCAGCAGCCCACTTGGGCAGGGCGGGCGAGAGACCCAGTACTTC